This TCR beta chain was recorded in a study of shared clonotypes between healthy human individuals. The ends were cut back, 6 bases at V and 0 bases at J, with 12 bases in the middle. Germline V gene data show CDR1 as LNHNV and CDR2 as YYDKDF (reference sequence). The CDR3 is made up of 15 amino acids. The assay was immunoSEQ multiplex PCR, and TCRdb's table has in-frame clones only and misses some. The data hold around 580,000 clones, with about 98% observed a single time. CD8 cells classed as naive were CD45RO-negative and positively selected for CCR7, excluding terminally differentiated effector memory CD45RA+ cells.

This sequence originates from a man aged 25-45 years in good health. The sample comprised naive CD8+ T cells sorted from blood. The gene calls are TRBV15 and TRBJ2-1; D is perhaps TRBD2 (6 bases). The CDR3 loop reads CATRGTEGSYNEQFF. CDR3 in DNA: TGTGCCACCAGAGGGACGGAGGGCTCCTACAATGAGCAGTTCTTC. The whole variable domain, filled in from reference TRBV15 and TRBJ2-1, reads DAMVIQNPRYQVTQFGKPVTLSCSQTLNHNVMYWYQQKSSQAPKLLFHYYDKDFNNEADTPDNFQSRRPNTSFCFLDIRSPGLGDTAMYLCATRGTEGSYNEQFFGPGTRLTVL.